Shown below are 20 T cell receptor beta chains from a single sample sequenced in a study of T cells expressing NK-cell markers (dated by TCRdb to 2019 to 2021). The protocol used for the library was 5' RACE. Data came from an Illumina HiSeq 2000. TCRdb reprocessed the reads into one record per CDR3 protein sequence, lacking DNA. The sample table includes roughly 120,000 distinct CDR3 sequences. In total, the top ten clones hold 15% to 20% of the sample. Specimen: blood T cells: a sorted CD56 or NKG2C T cell subset, CD4+ or CD8+ T cells, or bulk PBMC T cells (not recorded which). These receptors all come from a woman aged 18-70 years in good health.

The V call is TRBV20-1, the J call TRBJ2-2; TCRdb selects TRBD1, and the lack of DNA leaves this call unchecked. Germline V CDR1 and CDR2: DFQATT, SNEGSKA (reference sequence). The CDR3 is 16 residues long. The CDR3 sequence is CSARGFGAMNTGELFF.

The chain uses TRBV7-2 and TRBJ2-3; lacking DNA, the TRBD2 call made by TCRdb goes unchecked. This CDR3 has 15 amino acids. The V gene's germline CDR1 is SGHTA and CDR2 FQGNSA. This CDR3 reads CASSWGGGDTDTQYF.

This sequence joins TRBV3-1 and TRBJ2-3; the D call of TRBD2 rests on TCRdb alone, since no DNA is present to check it. CDR3 length: 20 residues. CDR1 and CDR2 (germline): LGHDT, YNNKEL (reference sequence). The CDR3 region is CASSQEAGTSGGSLTDTQYF.

The chain uses TRBV4-3 and TRBJ1-1; lacking DNA, the TRBD1 call made by TCRdb goes unchecked. Germline CDR1 LGHNA, CDR2 YSLEER. This CDR3 is built from 14 residues. The CDR3 spells CASSHGQGNTEAFF.

V gene TRBV11-2 combines with J gene TRBJ1-3; the D call from TCRdb, TRBD1, cannot be confirmed without DNA. The CDR3 contains 15 residues. CDR1 is SGHAT, CDR2 FQNNGV, per germline. CDR3 sequence reads: CASTLEGGSGNTIYF.

The chain employs TRBV12-3 or TRBV12-4 and TRBJ1-5. CDR3 size: 13 residues. The CDR3 reads CASSLNWNQPQHF.

The rearrangement uses TRBV3-1 and TRBJ1-2. Germline V gene lookup returns CDR1 LGHDT and CDR2 YNNKEL (reference sequence). The CDR3 sequence is 15 residues long. The CDR3 reads CASSQVDRTNYGYTF.

This chain uses TRBV20-1 with TRBJ2-6; checking the TCRdb D call of TRBD1 is not possible without DNA. Per the germline V gene, CDR1 is DFQATT and CDR2 is SNEGSKA (reference sequence). There are 18 residues in the CDR3. CDR3: CSARAQDSSSSGANVLTF.

The chain couples TRBV6-6 to TRBJ2-3. The CDR3 is 12 residues long. Germline CDR1 reads MNHNY; CDR2 reads SVGAGI (reference sequence). The CDR3 spells CASSYFSDTQYF.

The chain has TRBV19 and TRBJ2-1. This CDR3 has 15 amino acids. The germline V gene encodes CDR1 LNHDA and CDR2 SQIVND (reference sequence). The CDR3 loop reads CASSIGRGSYNEQFF.

The V call is TRBV14, the J call TRBJ1-1. This CDR3 has 16 residues. Germline assignment: CDR1 SGHDN and CDR2 FVKESK. CDR3 protein: CASSQRYGQGNTEAFF. Variable domain in full (rest from reference TRBV14 and TRBJ1-1): EAGVTQFPSHSVIEKGQTVTLRCDPISGHDNLYWYRRVMGKEIKFLLHFVKESKQDESGMPNNRFLAERTGGTYSTLKVQPAELEDSGVYFCASSQRYGQGNTEAFFGQGTRLTVV.

The chain couples TRBV27 to TRBJ1-2; TCRdb designates TRBD1, a call that cannot be tested without DNA. Looked up from germline, CDR1 is MNHEY and CDR2 is SMNVEV (reference sequence). This CDR3 region has 15 residues. The CDR3 sequence is CASSPQGGGYYGYTF.

The chain links TRBV20-1 to TRBJ1-2. From germline, CDR1 is DFQATT and CDR2 SNEGSKA (reference sequence). The CDR3 consists of 12 residues. The CDR3 loop is CSALQLNYGYTF.

CDR3 sequence: CASDDGSSYNEQFF. The V gene is TRBV19, the J gene TRBJ2-1. Germline CDR1 reads LNHDA; CDR2 reads SQIVND (reference sequence). This CDR3 is 14 amino acids long.

The chain joins TRBV10-3 to TRBJ2-1; checking the TCRdb D call of TRBD2 is not possible without DNA. Germline CDR1 ENHRY, CDR2 SYGVKD. The CDR3 covers 14 residues. The chain's CDR3 is CAIGSGGGAYEQFF.

This CDR3 is CASSYSPVASSYNEQFF. This chain connects TRBV6-5 to TRBJ2-1. The CDR3 loop spans 17 amino acids. In germline, CDR1 is MNHEY, CDR2 SVGAGI.

This chain links TRBV20-1 with TRBJ2-1; TCRdb designates TRBD2, a call that cannot be tested without DNA. The germline CDR1 and CDR2 sequences are DFQATT and SNEGSKA (reference sequence). The CDR3 loop spans 16 amino acids. The chain's CDR3 is CSARDRDGGAYNEQFF.

V and J are TRBV10-3 and TRBJ2-1; TCRdb outputs TRBD1, but without DNA this stays unchecked. There are 14 residues in the CDR3. Germline CDR1 ENHRY, CDR2 SYGVKD. This CDR3 is CAISTGQGLSEQFF.

The chain combines TRBV4-3 with TRBJ2-1. Germline V gene sequence: CDR1 LGHNA, CDR2 YSLEER. The CDR3 is 16 amino acids. CDR3 in amino acids: CASSQRYRGSYNEQFF.

This chain joins TRBV4-3 and TRBJ2-7. CDR3 length: 15 residues. Germline CDR1 and CDR2: LGHNA and YSLEER. The CDR3 reads CASSQDWQGPYEQYF.